The clone carrying this TCR beta chain was counted only a few times. No antigen is known for it. Combining a sample-barcoded 5' primer with a J-beta primer mix, a second PCR ran for about 7 to 11 cycles. TCRdb itself ran the 5' RACE reads through MiXCR, one entry per CDR3 protein. The sample includes around 2 million distinct CDR3 sequences, 35% to 50% of them seen just once. This sample was included in a study of blood T cells in healthy people across ages. Study-wide findings and caveats: Using unsorted PBMCs precluded a conclusive naive versus antigen-experienced comparison.

Trimming pared 2 bases from V and 2 bases from J, leaving 7 bases between. CDR1 and CDR2 from the germline V gene are MNHEY and SVGEGT. The CDR3 totals 13 residues. This TCR was recovered from a human donor in good health. Sequences were obtained from blood. V is TRBV6-2 or TRBV6-3 and J is TRBJ2-7; D is unresolved. The CDR3 loop is CASSYDKTYEQYF. The CDR3, as DNA: TGTGCCAGCAGTTACGACAAAACCTACGAGCAGTACTTC.